The 8 T cell receptor beta chains presented below share a single source sample, sequenced in a study of blood T cell repertoires in COVID-19 (dated by TCRdb to 2018 to 2020). Libraries came from the immunoSEQ multiplex PCR assay. TCRdb's version of the immuneACCESS table is confined to in-frame rearrangements and falls short of the full clone set. An unresolved V gene accounts for under half of the shortfall where checked; the remainder is of unknown origin. Here the sample has roughly 200,000 clones; approximately 85% occur a single time. Clones ranked in the top ten supply 6.5% to 9% of the sample. Sequencing was carried out using peripheral blood. The receptors derive from a woman in her sixties or seventies with acute or convalescent COVID-19.

The chain links TRBV10-2 to TRBJ1-2; D remains ambiguous. Germline-derived CDR1 and CDR2 are WSHSY and SAAADI. The CDR3 contains 15 residues. V gave up 0 bases and J gave up 0 bases, with 8 bases separating them. The CDR3 coding sequence is TGCGCCAGCAGTGAGTCCCGGGGAGCTAACTATGGCTACACCTTC. It specifies CASSESRGANYGYTF.

The chain recombines TRBV6-1 with TRBJ1-1, with 7 bases matching TRBD1. Unmatched junction bases numbered 9, after V lost 1 base and J lost 1 base. This CDR3 region has 17 residues. The germline CDR1 and CDR2 sequences are MNHNS and SASEGT. CDR3 sequence reads: CASSEVRQGGGNTEAFF. The CDR3 DNA reads TGTGCCAGCAGTGAAGTCCGACAGGGTGGGGGGAACACTGAAGCTTTCTTT.

The genes are TRBV4-1 and TRBJ2-3, with TRBD2 matching 14 bases. The V gene's germline CDR1 is MGHRA and CDR2 YSYEKL. After removal of 0 bases from V and 8 bases from J, the junction contained 7 bases not matched to a gene. The CDR3 is 17 amino acids. CDR3 region: CASSQDLGLAGGSTQYF. The CDR3 coding sequence is TGCGCCAGCAGCCAAGATTTAGGACTAGCGGGAGGAAGTACGCAGTATTTT.

The CDR3 nucleotides read TGTGCCAGCAGTTACGCTAGCGGGAGGGCGAGTACCGGGGAGCTGTTTTTT. Translated: CASSYASGRASTGELFF. V is TRBV6-2 or TRBV6-3 and J is TRBJ2-2; TRBD2 agrees at 12 bases. The CDR3 has 17 residues. The V and J ends lost 2 bases and 5 bases, in that order; junction bases with no gene match: 6. CDR1 is MNHEY and CDR2 is SVGEGT in the germline V gene.

In its sample, this clone was seen a few times. CDR3 residues: CSVEEGVEETQYF. CDR3 in DNA: TGCAGCGTTGAAGAAGGAGTGGAAGAGACCCAGTACTTC. The chain links TRBV29-1 to TRBJ2-5; no clear D. V lost 0 bases and J 3 bases, leaving 8 bases between the germline ends. There are 13 residues in the CDR3. Germline-derived CDR1 and CDR2 are SQVTM and ANQGSEA.

About this clone: Germline is not matched at one junction end, which may reflect a read error. J is TRBJ2-1 and V is TRBV7-7; 8 positions match TRBD2. CDR1 SSHAT and CDR2 FNYEAQ come from the germline V gene (reference sequence). The CDR3 has 14 residues. CDR3: CASSLVAGNNEQFF. The CDR3 DNA reads as TGTGCTAGCAGCTTAGTAGCGGGGAACAATGAGCAGTTCTTC.

This CDR3 is CASSQPGDRRKNTIYF. Written as DNA, the CDR3 is TGCGCCAGCAGCCAGCCCGGGGACAGGAGGAAAAACACCATATATTTT. The chain couples TRBV4-1 to TRBJ1-3; 8 bases agree with TRBD1. Germline V gene sequence: CDR1 MGHRA, CDR2 YSYEKL. There are 16 residues in the CDR3. The junction had 10 bases not matched to a gene; V was cut back by 3 bases and J by 6 bases.

The chain uses TRBV6-6 and TRBJ1-3; D gene uncertain. CDR1 and CDR2 from the germline V gene are MNHNY and SVGAGI (reference sequence). V was trimmed by 2 bases and J by 4 bases, leaving 6 bases between them. The CDR3 has 13 residues. DNA for the CDR3: TGTGCCAGCAGTTACCCAGGCGGAAACACCATATATTTT. It yields the protein CASSYPGGNTIYF.